One and the same sample provided the 2 T cell receptor beta chains below, sequenced in a study of blood T cells in healthy people across ages. The use of a sample-barcoded 5' primer and a J-beta primer mix characterized a second PCR of roughly 6 to 11 cycles. Each CDR3 protein gets one entry after TCRdb re-called the 5' RACE reads with MiXCR. Of hundreds of thousands of distinct CDR3 sequences detected, about 62% appear once; the ten largest clones hold about 20%. Sequencing input: blood. The source of these receptors is a man aged 30 to 39 in good health.

This chain joins TRBV9 and TRBJ2-1; 9 bases are shared with TRBD2. This CDR3 contains 16 residues. The J segment lost 7 bases and the V segment lost 0 bases, leaving 8 bases of the junction unmatched. Germline V gene sequence: CDR1 SGDLS, CDR2 YYNGEE. CDR3 residues: CASSVAGAGGPNEQFF. The CDR3 DNA is TGTGCCAGCAGCGTAGCCGGGGCGGGAGGGCCTAATGAGCAGTTCTTC.

This clonotype has a handful of counts. V and J are TRBV12-3 or TRBV12-4 and TRBJ2-4; 11 positions agree with TRBD1. Near its end, the DNA agrees better with TRBJ2-7, so the J call may be wrong. The CDR3 contains 16 residues. CDR3 amino acids: CASSAPGQGARDEQYF. DNA of the CDR3: TGTGCCAGCAGTGCGCCCGGACAGGGGGCTAGGGACGAGCAGTACTTC.